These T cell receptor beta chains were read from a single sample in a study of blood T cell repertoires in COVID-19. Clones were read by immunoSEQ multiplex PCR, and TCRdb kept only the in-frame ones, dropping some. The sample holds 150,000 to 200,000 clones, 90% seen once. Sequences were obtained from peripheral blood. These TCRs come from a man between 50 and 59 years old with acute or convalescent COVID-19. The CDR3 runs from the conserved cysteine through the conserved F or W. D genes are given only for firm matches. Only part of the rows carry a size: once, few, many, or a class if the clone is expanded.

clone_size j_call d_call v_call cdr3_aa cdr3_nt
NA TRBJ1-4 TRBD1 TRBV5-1 CASRDSGQGNEKLFF TGCGCCAGCAGAGACTCGGGACAGGGAAATGAAAAACTGTTTTTT
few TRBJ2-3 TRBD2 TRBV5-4 CASSLAPSGVSTDTQYF TGTGCCAGCAGCTTGGCCCCTAGCGGGGTTAGCACAGATACGCAGTATTTT
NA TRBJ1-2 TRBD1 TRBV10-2 CASSEARGPSNYGYTF TGCGCCAGCAGTGAGGCCAGGGGGCCCTCTAACTATGGCTACACCTTC
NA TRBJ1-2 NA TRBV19 CASMRGNGYGYTF TGTGCCAGTATGCGGGGAAATGGCTATGGCTACACCTTC
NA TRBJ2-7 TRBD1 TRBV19 CASSDRGYEQYF TGTGCCAGTTCGGACAGGGGCTACGAGCAGTACTTC
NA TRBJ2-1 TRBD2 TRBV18 CASSPRGTSMYNEQFF TGTGCCAGCTCACCCCGCGGGACTAGTATGTACAATGAGCAGTTCTTC
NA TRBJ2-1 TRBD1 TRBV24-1 CATSDPWTGKGQFF TGTGCCACCAGTGACCCGTGGACAGGTAAGGGGCAGTTCTTC
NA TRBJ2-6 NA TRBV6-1 CASSDNSGANVLTF TGTGCCAGCAGTGACAACTCTGGGGCCAACGTCCTGACTTTC
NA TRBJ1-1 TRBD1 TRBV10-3 CAISETGGSTEAFF TGTGCCATCAGTGAAACAGGGGGAAGCACTGAAGCTTTCTTT
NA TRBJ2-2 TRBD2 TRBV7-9 CASSFGRGVNTGELFF TGTGCCAGCAGCTTTGGCCGGGGGGTAAACACCGGGGAGCTGTTTTTT
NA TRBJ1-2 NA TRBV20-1 CSARLGVGYTF TGCAGTGCTAGACTCGGGGTGGGCTACACCTTC